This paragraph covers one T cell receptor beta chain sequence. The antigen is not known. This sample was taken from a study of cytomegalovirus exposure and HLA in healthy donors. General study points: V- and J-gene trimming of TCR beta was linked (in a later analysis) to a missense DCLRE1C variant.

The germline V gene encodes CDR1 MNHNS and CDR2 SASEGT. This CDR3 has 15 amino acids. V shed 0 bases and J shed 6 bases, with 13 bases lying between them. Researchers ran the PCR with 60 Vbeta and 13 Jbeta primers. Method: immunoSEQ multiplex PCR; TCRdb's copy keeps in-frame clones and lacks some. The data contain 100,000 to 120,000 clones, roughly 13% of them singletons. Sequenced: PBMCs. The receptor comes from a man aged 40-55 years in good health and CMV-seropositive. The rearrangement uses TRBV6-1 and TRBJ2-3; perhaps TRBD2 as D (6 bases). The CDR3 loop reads CASSEASGVRDTQYF. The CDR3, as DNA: TGTGCCAGCAGTGAAGCGTCGGGGGTAAGGGATACGCAGTATTTT.